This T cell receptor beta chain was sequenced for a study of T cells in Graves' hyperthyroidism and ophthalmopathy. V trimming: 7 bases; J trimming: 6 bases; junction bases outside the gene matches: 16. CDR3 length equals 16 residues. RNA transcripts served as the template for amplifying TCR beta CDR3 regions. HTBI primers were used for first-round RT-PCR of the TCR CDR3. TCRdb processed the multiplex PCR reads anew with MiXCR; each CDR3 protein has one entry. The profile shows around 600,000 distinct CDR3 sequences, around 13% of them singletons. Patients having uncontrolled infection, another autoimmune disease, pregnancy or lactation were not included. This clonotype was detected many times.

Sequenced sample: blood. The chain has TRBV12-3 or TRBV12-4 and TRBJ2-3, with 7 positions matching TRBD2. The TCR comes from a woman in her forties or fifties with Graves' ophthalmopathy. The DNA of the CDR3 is TGTGCCAGCACCCCCGCGGGTGGGAGGGGCAGGGATACGCAGTATTTT. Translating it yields CASTPAGGRGRDTQYF.